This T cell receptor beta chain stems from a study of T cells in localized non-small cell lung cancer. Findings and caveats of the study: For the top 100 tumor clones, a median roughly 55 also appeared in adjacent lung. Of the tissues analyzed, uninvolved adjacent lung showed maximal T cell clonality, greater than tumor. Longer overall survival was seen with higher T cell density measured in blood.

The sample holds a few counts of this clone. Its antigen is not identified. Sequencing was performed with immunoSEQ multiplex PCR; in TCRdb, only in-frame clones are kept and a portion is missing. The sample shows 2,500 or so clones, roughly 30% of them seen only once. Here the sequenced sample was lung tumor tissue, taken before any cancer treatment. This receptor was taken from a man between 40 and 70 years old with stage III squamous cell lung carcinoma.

The DNA for the CDR3 is TGTGCCAGCAGCTCCGGGGACAGGGGGTCTCAAGAGACCCAGTACTTC. Encoded protein: CASSSGDRGSQETQYF. This chain joins TRBV7-6 and TRBJ2-5; 11 bases fit TRBD1. This CDR3 has 16 residues. CDR1 is SGHVS and CDR2 is FNYEAQ in the germline V gene. J was trimmed by 2 bases and V by 4 bases; bases with no gene match: 6.